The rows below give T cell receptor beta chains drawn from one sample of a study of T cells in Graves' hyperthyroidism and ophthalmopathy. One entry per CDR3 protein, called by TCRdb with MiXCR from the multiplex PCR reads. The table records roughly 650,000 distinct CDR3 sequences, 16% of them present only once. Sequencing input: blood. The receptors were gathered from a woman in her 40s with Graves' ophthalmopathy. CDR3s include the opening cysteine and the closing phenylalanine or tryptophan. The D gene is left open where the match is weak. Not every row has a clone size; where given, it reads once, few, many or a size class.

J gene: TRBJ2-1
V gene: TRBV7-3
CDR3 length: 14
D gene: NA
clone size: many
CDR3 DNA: TGTGCCAGCAGCTTACAAGGCACTAGCAATGAGCAGTTCTTC
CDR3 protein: CASSLQGTSNEQFF

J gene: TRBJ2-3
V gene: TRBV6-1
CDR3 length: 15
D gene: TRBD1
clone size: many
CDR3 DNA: TGTGCCAGCAGTCCCACCGGACAGGGTTCGGATACGCAGTATTTT
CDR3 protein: CASSPTGQGSDTQYF

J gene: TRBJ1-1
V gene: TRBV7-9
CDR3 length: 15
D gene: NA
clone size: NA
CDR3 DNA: TGTGCCAGCAGCTCGAGGCAGGGACGAAACACTGAAGCTTTCTTT
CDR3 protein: CASSSRQGRNTEAFF

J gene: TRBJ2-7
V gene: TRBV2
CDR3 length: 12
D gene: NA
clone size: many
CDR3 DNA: TGTGCCAGCAGGACAACCTCGGGAGAGCAGTACTTC
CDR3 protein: CASRTTSGEQYF

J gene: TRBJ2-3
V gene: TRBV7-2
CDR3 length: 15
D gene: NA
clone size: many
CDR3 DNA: TGTGCCAGCAGCATGGACAAGACTAGCACAGATACGCAGTATTTT
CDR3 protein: CASSMDKTSTDTQYF

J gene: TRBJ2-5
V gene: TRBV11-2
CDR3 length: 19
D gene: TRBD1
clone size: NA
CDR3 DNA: TGTGCCAGCAGCTTATGGCAGGTCCGGGACAGGGGGCGCCGGGAGACCCAGTACTTC
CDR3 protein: CASSLWQVRDRGRRETQYF

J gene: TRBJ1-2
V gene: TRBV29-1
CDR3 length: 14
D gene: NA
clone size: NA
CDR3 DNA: TGCAGCGTTGTTGGGGGGGCGAGCGTGCATGGCTACACCTTC
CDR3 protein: CSVVGGASVHGYTF

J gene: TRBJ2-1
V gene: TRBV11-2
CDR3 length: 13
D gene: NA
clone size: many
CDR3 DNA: TGTGCCAGCAGCTTAGCCCTAGCCCAGGGGCAGTTCTTC
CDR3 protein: CASSLALAQGQFF

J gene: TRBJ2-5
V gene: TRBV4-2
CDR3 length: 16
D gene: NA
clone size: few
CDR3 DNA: TGTGCCAGCAGCCAAGTGGCGGGGTCGTACCAAGAGACCCAGTACTTC
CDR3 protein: CASSQVAGSYQETQYF

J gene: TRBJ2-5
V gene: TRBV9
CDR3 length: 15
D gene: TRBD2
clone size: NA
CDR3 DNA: TGTGCCAGCAGCTCGCGGGAGGGCCACCAAGAGACCCAGTACTTC
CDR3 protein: CASSSREGHQETQYF

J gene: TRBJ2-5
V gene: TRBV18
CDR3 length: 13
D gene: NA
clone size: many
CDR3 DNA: TGTGCCAGCTCACGTTTGCTTCTGGAGACCCAGTACTTC
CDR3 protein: CASSRLLLETQYF

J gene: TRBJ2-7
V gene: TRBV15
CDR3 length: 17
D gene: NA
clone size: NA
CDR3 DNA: TGTGCCACCAGCAGAGCTACAGGGTTACTGAGCCCCTACGAGCAGTACTTC
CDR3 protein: CATSRATGLLSPYEQYF

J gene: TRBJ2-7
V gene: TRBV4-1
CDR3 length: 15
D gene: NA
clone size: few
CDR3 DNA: TGCGCCAGCAGCCAAGATAGTAGAGGTTCCTACGAGCAGTACTTC
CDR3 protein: CASSQDSRGSYEQYF

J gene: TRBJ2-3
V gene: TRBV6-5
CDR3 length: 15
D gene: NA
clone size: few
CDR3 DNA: TGTGCCAGCAGTGACTCTCCAGGGAAATCAGATACGCAGTATTTT
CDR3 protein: CASSDSPGKSDTQYF

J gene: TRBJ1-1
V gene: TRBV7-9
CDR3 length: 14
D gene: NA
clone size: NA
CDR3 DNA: TGTGCCAGCAGCCAACAGGTTTTAGACACTGAAGCTTTCTTT
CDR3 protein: CASSQQVLDTEAFF

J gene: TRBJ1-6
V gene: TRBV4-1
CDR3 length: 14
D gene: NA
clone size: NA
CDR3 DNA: TGCGCCAGCAGCCAAACAGAGGGGAATTCACCCCTCCACTTT
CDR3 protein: CASSQTEGNSPLHF

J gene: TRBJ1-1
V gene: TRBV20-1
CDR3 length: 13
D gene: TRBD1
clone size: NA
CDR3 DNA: TGCAGTGCTAGAACAGGGGTTTTTTCTGAAGCTTTCTTT
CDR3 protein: CSARTGVFSEAFF

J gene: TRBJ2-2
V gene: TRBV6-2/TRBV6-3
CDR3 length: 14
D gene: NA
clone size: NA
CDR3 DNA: TGTGCCAGCAGGTCGACTAGTTCCACCGGGGAGCTGTTTTTT
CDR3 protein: CASRSTSSTGELFF

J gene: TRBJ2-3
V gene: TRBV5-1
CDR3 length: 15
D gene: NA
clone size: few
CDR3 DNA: TGCGCCAGCAGCTTCTCGGCAGATAGCACAGATACGCAGTATTTT
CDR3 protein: CASSFSADSTDTQYF

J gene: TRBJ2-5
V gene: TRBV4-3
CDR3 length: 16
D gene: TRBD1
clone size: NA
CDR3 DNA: TGCGCCAGCAGCCAAGATTTCGGGACAGGGGGTCGGCGTCGGTACTTC
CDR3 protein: CASSQDFGTGGRRRYF

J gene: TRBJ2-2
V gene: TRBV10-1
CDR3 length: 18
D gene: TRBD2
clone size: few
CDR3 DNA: TGCGCCAGCAGTGAGTCGACTCAACTAGCGGGGGGCACCGGGGAGCTGTTTTTT
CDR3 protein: CASSESTQLAGGTGELFF

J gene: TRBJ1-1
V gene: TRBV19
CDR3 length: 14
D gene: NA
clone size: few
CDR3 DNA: TGTGCCAGTAGTATAATCCAGGGGAATACTGAAGCTTTCTTT
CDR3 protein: CASSIIQGNTEAFF

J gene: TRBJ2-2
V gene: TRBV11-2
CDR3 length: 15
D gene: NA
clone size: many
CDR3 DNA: TGTGCCAGCAGCTCTGGGACACCGAACACCGGGGAGCTGTTTTTT
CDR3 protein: CASSSGTPNTGELFF

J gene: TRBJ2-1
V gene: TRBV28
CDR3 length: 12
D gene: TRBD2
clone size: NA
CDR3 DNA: TGTGCCAGTAGTTGGGAGGGAAACGAGCAGTTCTTC
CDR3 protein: CASSWEGNEQFF

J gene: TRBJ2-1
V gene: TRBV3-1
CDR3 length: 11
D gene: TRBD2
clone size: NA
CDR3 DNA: TGTGCCAGCACAACTAGCGGTGAGCAGTTCTTC
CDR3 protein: CASTTSGEQFF

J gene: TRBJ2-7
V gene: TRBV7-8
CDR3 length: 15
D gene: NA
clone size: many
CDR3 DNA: TGTGCCAGCAGCAGCTTAGGGCAGTCTCTGAACGAGCAGTACTTC
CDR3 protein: CASSSLGQSLNEQYF

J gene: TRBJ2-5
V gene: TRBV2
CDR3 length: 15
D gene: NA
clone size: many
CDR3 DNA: TGTGCCAGCAGCCAGGCCCGACGGTTTCCAGGGACCCAGTACTTC
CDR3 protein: CASSQARRFPGTQYF

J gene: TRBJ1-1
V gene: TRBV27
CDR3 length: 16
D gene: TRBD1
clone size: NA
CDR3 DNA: TGTGCCAGCAGTCCCGGGACAGGGGCTGTGAACACTGAAGCTTTCTTT
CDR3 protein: CASSPGTGAVNTEAFF

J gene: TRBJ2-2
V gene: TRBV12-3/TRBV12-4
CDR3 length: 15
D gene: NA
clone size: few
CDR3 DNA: TGTGCCAGCAGTTTGGGGCAGGAGAACACCGGGGAGCTGTTTTTT
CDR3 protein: CASSLGQENTGELFF

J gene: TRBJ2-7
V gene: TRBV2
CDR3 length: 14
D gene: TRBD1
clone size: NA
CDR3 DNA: TGTGCCAGCAGCAGGGGGTTTGGCTCCTACGAGCAGTACTTC
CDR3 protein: CASSRGFGSYEQYF

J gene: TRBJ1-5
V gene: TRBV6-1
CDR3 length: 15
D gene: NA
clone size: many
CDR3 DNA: TGTGCCAGCAGTGCCTTCGATCCAATGGATCAGCCCCAGCATTTT
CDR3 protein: CASSAFDPMDQPQHF

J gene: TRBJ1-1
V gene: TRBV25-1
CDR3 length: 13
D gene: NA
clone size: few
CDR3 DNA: TGTGCCAGCAGTGAATTTCGGGGGATTGAAGCTTTCTTT
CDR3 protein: CASSEFRGIEAFF

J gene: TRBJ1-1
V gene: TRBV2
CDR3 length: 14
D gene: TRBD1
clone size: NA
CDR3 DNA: TGTGCCAGCAGGGCCGGGACAGGGATAACTGAAGCTTTCTTT
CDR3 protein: CASRAGTGITEAFF

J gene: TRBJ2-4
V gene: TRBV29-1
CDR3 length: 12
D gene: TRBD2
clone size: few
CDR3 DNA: TGCAGCGTACAGGACGGGGGGGACATTCAGTACTTC
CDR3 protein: CSVQDGGDIQYF

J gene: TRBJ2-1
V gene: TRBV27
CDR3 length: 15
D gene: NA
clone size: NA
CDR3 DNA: TGTGCCAGCAGTTTAAGGTCAGGAGCAAACAATGAGCAGTTCTTC
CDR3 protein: CASSLRSGANNEQFF

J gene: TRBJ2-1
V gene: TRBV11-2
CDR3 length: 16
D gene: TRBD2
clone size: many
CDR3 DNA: TGTGCCAGCAGCTCCATAGCGGGAGGGGGGTACAATGAGCAGTTCTTC
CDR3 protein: CASSSIAGGGYNEQFF

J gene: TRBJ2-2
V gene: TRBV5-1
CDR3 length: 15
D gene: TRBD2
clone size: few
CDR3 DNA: TGCGCCAGCAGCTTTAGCGGGGCGGACACCGGGGAGCTGTTTTTT
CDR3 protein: CASSFSGADTGELFF

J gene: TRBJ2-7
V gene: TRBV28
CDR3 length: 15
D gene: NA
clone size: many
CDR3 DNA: TGTGCCAGCAGTCCCGGGTCCCCAGGTGTGACCGAGCAGTACTTC
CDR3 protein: CASSPGSPGVTEQYF

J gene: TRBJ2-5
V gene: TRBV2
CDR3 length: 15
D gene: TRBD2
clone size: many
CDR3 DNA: TGTGCCAGCAGTCTAGCGGGACTACGGGAAGAGACCCAGTACTTC
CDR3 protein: CASSLAGLREETQYF

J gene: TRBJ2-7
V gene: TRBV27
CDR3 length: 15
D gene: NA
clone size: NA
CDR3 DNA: TGTGCCAGCAGTTACGGACAGATACCTACGAACGAGCAGTACTTC
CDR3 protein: CASSYGQIPTNEQYF

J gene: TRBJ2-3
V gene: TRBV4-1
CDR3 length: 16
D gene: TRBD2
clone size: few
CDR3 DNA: TGCGCCAGCAGCCAAGTAGGAGGGAGGGCCGAGGATACGCAGTATTTT
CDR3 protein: CASSQVGGRAEDTQYF

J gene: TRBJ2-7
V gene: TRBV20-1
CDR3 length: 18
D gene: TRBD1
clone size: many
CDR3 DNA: TGCAGTGCTAGAGATTTAGGACCTCATGGGGACAGGGCCCACGAGCAGTACTTC
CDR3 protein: CSARDLGPHGDRAHEQYF

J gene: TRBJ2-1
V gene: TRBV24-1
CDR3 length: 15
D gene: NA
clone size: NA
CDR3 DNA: TGTGCCACCAGTGATCGGCAAGGAGGATTGGTTGAGCAGTTCTTC
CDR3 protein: CATSDRQGGLVEQFF

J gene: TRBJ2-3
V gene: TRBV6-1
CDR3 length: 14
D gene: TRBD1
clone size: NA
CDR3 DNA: TGTGCCAGCGGGGGACAGGGGGAGGCGGATACGCAGTATTTT
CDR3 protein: CASGGQGEADTQYF

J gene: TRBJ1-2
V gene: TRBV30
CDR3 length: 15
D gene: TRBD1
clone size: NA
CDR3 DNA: TGTGCCTGGACCCTGGACCGGGACAGGGGAATTGGCTACACCTTC
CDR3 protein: CAWTLDRDRGIGYTF